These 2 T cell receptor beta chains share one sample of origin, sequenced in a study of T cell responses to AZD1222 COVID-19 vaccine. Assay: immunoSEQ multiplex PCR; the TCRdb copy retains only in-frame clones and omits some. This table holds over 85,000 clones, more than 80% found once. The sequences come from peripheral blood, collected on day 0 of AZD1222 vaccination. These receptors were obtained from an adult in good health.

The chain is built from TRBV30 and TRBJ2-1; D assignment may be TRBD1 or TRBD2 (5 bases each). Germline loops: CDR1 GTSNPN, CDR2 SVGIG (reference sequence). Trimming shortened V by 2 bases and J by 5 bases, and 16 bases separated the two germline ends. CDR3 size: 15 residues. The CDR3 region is CAWSKWGTQNNEQFF. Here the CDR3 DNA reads TGTGCCTGGAGTAAATGGGGGACCCAAAACAATGAGCAGTTCTTC.

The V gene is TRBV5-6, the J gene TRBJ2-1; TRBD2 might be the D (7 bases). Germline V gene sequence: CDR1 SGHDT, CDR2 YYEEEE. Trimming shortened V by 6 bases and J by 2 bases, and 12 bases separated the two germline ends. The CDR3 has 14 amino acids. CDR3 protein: CASNRAGAYNEQFF. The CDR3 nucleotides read TGTGCCAGCAACAGGGCGGGGGCCTACAATGAGCAGTTCTTC.